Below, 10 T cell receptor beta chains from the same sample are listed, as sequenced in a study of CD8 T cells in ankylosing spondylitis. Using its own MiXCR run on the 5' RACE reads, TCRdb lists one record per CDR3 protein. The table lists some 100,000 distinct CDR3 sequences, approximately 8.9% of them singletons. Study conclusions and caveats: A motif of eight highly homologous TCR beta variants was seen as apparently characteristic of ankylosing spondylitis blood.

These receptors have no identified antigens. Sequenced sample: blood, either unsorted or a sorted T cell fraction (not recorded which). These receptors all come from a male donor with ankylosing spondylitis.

The CDR3 bases are TGTGCCACCAGTGGGACTAGCGGGGACCGCGAGACCCAGTACTTC. Its translation: CATSGTSGDRETQYF. The gene calls are TRBV24-1 and TRBJ2-5, with TRBD2 matching 12 bases. The CDR3 extends over 15 amino acids. Losses at the gene ends were 5 bases for V and 5 bases for J; bases not matched to a gene: 5. Germline CDR1 and CDR2: KGHDR and SFDVKD.

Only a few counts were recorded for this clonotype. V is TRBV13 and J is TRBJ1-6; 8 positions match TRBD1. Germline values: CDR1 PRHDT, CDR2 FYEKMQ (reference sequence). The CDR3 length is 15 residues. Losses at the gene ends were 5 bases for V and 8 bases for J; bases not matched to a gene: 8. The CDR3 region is CASSPMTGVDSPLHF. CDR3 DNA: TGTGCCAGCAGCCCGATGACAGGGGTTGATTCACCCCTCCACTTT.

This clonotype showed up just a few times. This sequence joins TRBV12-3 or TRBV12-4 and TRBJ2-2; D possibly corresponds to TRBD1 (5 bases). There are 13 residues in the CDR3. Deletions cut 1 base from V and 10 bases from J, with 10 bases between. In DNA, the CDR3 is TGTGCCAGCAGTTTAGACAGGAACGAGGAGCTGTTTTTT. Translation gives CASSLDRNEELFF.

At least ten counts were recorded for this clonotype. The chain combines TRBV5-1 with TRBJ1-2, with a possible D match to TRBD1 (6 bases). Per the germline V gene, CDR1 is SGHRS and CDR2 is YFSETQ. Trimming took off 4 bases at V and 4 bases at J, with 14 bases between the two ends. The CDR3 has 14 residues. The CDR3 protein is CASSPGGHSYGYTF. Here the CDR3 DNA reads TGCGCCAGCAGCCCGGGGGGCCATAGCTATGGCTACACCTTC. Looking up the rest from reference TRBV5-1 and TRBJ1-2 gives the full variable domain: KAGVTQTPRYLIKTRGQQVTLSCSPISGHRSVSWYQQTPGQGLQFLFEYFSETQRNKGNFPGRFSGRQFSNSRSEMNVSTLELGDSALYLCASSPGGHSYGYTFGSGTRLTVV.

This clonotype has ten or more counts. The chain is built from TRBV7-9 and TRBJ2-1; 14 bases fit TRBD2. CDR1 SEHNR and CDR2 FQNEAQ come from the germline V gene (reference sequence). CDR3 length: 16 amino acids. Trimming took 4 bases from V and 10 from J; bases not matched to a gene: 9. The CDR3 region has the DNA TGTGCCAGCAGCTCAGGGGGACTAGCGGGAGCAGGCGAGCAGTTCTTC. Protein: CASSSGGLAGAGEQFF.

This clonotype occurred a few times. CDR3 nucleotides: TGTGCCAGCAGTCCCGGAGGGGCCTCCTACGAGCAGTACTTC. Protein sequence: CASSPGGASYEQYF. This chain connects TRBV27 to TRBJ2-7; D might be TRBD2 (6 bases). The ends were cut back, 5 bases at V and 0 bases at J, with 11 bases in the middle. The germline gives CDR1 MNHEY, CDR2 SMNVEV (reference sequence). The CDR3 consists of 14 residues.

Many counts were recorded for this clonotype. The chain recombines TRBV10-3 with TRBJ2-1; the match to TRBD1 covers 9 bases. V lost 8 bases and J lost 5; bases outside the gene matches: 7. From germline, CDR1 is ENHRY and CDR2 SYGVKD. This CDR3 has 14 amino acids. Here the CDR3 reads CAIWTGAGDNEQFF. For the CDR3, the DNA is TGTGCCATCTGGACAGGGGCCGGGGACAATGAGCAGTTCTTC.

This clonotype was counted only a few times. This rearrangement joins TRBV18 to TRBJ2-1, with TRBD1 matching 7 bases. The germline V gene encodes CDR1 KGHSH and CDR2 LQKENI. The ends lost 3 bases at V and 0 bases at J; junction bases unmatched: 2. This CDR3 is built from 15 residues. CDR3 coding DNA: TGTGCCAGCTCACCCGACAGGGACTCCTACAATGAGCAGTTCTTC. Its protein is CASSPDRDSYNEQFF.

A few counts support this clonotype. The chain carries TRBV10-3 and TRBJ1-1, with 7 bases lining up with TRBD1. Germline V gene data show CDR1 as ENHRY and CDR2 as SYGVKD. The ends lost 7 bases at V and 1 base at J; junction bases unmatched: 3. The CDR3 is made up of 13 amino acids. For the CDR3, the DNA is TGTGCCATCATGCAGGGGGGGAACACTGAAGCTTTCTTT. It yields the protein CAIMQGGNTEAFF.

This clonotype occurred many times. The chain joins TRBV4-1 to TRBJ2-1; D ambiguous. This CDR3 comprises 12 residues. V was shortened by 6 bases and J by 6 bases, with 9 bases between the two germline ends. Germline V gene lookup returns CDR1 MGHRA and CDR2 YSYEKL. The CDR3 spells CASRDFSNEQFF. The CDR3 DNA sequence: TGCGCCAGCAGAGACTTCTCCAATGAGCAGTTCTTC.